These T cell receptor beta chains were read from a single sample in a study of cytomegalovirus exposure and HLA in healthy donors. Assay: immunoSEQ multiplex PCR; the TCRdb copy retains only in-frame clones and omits some. Among some 120,000 clones listed, 60% to 85% were seen once. Sample: PBMCs. The receptors originated from a human donor in good health. Each CDR3 is given with its conserved first and last residue. Not all rows give a size; the values are once, few, many and, for expanded clones, a class.

>NA|TRBJ2-5|TRBV7-2
CASSSGPGETQYF
>NA|TRBJ1-1|TRBV7-8
CASSLHPGQNTEAFF
>NA|TRBJ2-2|TRBV10-1
CASSPALGQDRSGELFF
>NA|TRBJ2-2|TRBV6-1
CASSGRQGDTGELFF
>NA|TRBJ2-3|TRBV4-1
CASSQGKGGGITDTQYF
>NA|TRBJ2-3|TRBV29-1
CSVEPQGAWTDTQYF
>NA|TRBJ2-7|TRBV7-3
CASSFMGGYEQYF
>few|TRBJ1-4|TRBV7-9
CASSFEQKNEKLFF
>NA|TRBJ2-1|TRBV9
CASSVDGGGIYNEQFF
>NA|TRBJ1-6|TRBV2
CASRVRTGVDSPLHF
>NA|TRBJ1-4|TRBV6-1
CASSEYRWPNEKLFF
>NA|TRBJ2-2|TRBV27
CASSALKAAGELFF
>NA|TRBJ2-4|TRBV7-9
CSSSLGDSRNIQYF
>NA|TRBJ2-5|TRBV11-1
CASSRSGSSGGTQETQYF
>NA|TRBJ1-1|TRBV6-5
CASNGDSVHTEAFF
>few|TRBJ1-5|TRBV2
CASREDTQGQPQHF
>NA|TRBJ1-3|TRBV9
CASTPVGSGNTIYF
>NA|TRBJ1-1|TRBV11-2
CASSRMLGENTEAFF
>once|TRBJ1-3|TRBV4-1
CASSQGEGPRSGNTIYF
>once|TRBJ1-1|TRBV10-3
CAISGGVDTNTEAFF
>NA|TRBJ2-7|TRBV5-1
CASSLGAGLRSGSYEQYF
>NA|TRBJ2-7|TRBV27
CASTMSGMESYEQYF
>NA|TRBJ2-7|TRBV12-5
CASGLVQGGIYEQYF
>NA|TRBJ2-5|TRBV2
CASRTEGRVSGTSTKTQYF
>NA|TRBJ2-2|TRBV5-1
CASSLSVTGELFF
>NA|TRBJ1-2|TRBV9
CASNRGSFGYTF
>NA|TRBJ2-2|TRBV19
CASSIVYQGTGELFF
>NA|TRBJ1-1|TRBV2
CATSPPQNTEAFF
>NA|TRBJ1-2|TRBV6-5
CASSWGAGVYGYTF
>NA|TRBJ2-7|TRBV7-9
CASSSGGTYGQYF
>NA|TRBJ2-3|TRBV5-5
CASSGGVGDTQYF
>NA|TRBJ1-2|TRBV10-3
CAISGTGDYGYTF
>NA|TRBJ1-6|TRBV5-5
CANSQGGGQASPLHF
>NA|TRBJ2-1|TRBV5-1
CASSLLDLDNEQFF
>NA|TRBJ1-1|TRBV28
CASTLRLGATEAFF
>NA|TRBJ2-7|TRBV6-5
CASSRESSYEQYF
>NA|TRBJ1-1|TRBV5-1
CASSLSDSALEAFF
>once|TRBJ2-4|TRBV5-5
CASSLGRGGKNIQYF
>NA|TRBJ1-6|TRBV6-5
CASSQEPGERSPLHF
>NA|TRBJ1-2|TRBV9
CASSGGVVKGQGLLNYGYTF
>once|TRBJ2-2|TRBV27
CASRRSQGNTGELFF
>NA|TRBJ1-1|TRBV27
CASFQGDTEAFF
>NA|TRBJ2-7|TRBV5-1
CASSSYIPPGYEQYF
>NA|TRBJ1-6|TRBV11-2
CASSLNSRNSPLHF
>NA|TRBJ1-1|TRBV27
CASSVSGSSEAFF
>NA|TRBJ2-1|TRBV5-1
CASSWTTSSEQFF
>NA|TRBJ2-1|TRBV4-2
CASSRSTGTTWGEQFF
>once|TRBJ2-7|TRBV7-9
CASSLQRGAKTEQYF
>once|TRBJ1-1|TRBV14
CASSQPQGTGVTEAFF